The clone carrying this T cell receptor beta chain was observed a few times. This sample is part of a study of T cell changes during pregnancy in multiple sclerosis. TCRdb's table, derived via immunoSEQ multiplex PCR, lists solely in-frame clones and lacks some. Of 65,000 to 85,000 clones in the sample, about 89% were seen once. This clonotype originated in a female donor in good health, enrolled as a control in a pregnancy study. Sequenced here: peripheral blood, sampled in the first trimester of pregnancy.

In DNA, the CDR3 is TGTGCCAGCATTATCTCCAGTGGGAACACTGAAGCTTTCTTT. This encodes CASIISSGNTEAFF. The chain recombines TRBV6-5 with TRBJ1-1; no firm D call. Germline CDR1 is MNHEY and CDR2 is SVGAGI. The V and J ends lost 7 bases and 1 base respectively, with 13 bases between them. This CDR3 has 14 amino acids.